This T cell receptor beta chain was found in a study of T cell responses to AZD1222 COVID-19 vaccine. Worth noting for this clone: Its target is unknown.

Study results and caveats: Of the AZD1222 recipients, only 5 to 7 were seropositive at baseline. Targeting of unmutated variant regions was reportedly seen in nearly half of spike-specific TCRs. Females outnumbered males among donors, who were mostly white British; clonal diversity was possibly underestimated.

Clones were read by immunoSEQ multiplex PCR, and TCRdb kept only the in-frame ones, dropping some. The top ten hold 10% of the sample, which has about 92,000 clones, around 88% seen once. This CDR3 region has 15 residues. The V end was cut by 1 base, the J end by 3 bases, with 10 bases between. Germline V gene data show CDR1 as LGHDT and CDR2 as YNNKEL (reference sequence). The material was peripheral blood, obtained on day 0 of MenACWY control vaccination. The chain recombines TRBV3-1 (or the pseudogene TRBV3-2) with TRBJ1-5; no definite D call. The sequence was collected from an adult in good health. The CDR3 sequence: CASSQGEGFNQPQHF. In nucleotides, the CDR3 is TGTGCCAGCAGCCAAGGAGAGGGATTCAATCAGCCCCAGCATTTT.